The source of this T cell receptor (beta chain) is a study of cytomegalovirus exposure and HLA in healthy donors. The PCR contained 60 Vbeta and 13 Jbeta primers. The table came from immunoSEQ multiplex PCR; TCRdb's copy has only in-frame clones and leaves some out. The sample yields about 130,000 clones, roughly 79% seen once. Germline V gives CDR1 SEHNR, CDR2 FQNEAQ (reference sequence). After removal of 5 bases from V and 8 bases from J, the junction contained 9 bases not matched to a gene. The CDR3 runs 14 residues. The source material was PBMCs. This clonotype was obtained from a woman between 40 and 50 years old in good health and CMV-seronegative. V usage is TRBV7-9 and J usage is TRBJ2-1; 7 nucleotides match TRBD1. CDR3 residues: CASSRQGARDEQFF. DNA for the CDR3: TGTGCCAGCAGCAGACAGGGAGCTAGGGATGAGCAGTTCTTC.